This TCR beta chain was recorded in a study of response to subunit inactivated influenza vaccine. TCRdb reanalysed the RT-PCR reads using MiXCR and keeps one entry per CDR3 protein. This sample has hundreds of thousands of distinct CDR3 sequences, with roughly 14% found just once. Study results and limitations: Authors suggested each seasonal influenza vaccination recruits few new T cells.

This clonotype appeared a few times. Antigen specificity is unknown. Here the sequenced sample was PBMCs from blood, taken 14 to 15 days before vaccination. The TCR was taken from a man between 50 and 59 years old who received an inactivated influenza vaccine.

The CDR3 spells CASSLVSGHSNQPQHF. CDR3 sequence (DNA): TGTGCCAGCAGCTTGGTGTCCGGACATAGCAATCAGCCCCAGCATTTT. This chain connects TRBV5-5 to TRBJ1-5, with D tentatively TRBD1 (5 bases). With 0 bases removed from V and 0 bases from J, the gap between germline ends came to 10 bases. Germline-derived CDR1 and CDR2 are SGHKS and YYEKEE (reference sequence). The CDR3 has 16 residues.